The 30 T cell receptor beta chains listed next were all sequenced from one sample in a study of blood T cell repertoires in COVID-19. Profiled with immunoSEQ multiplex PCR; TCRdb holds only in-frame clones, not every one. This repertoire shows 70,000 to 90,000 clones, approximately 85% found once; its top ten account for about 4%. Sequences were obtained from peripheral blood. These TCRs come from a man between 60 and 70 years old with acute or convalescent COVID-19.

The chain uses TRBV5-1 and TRBJ1-4; D may be TRBD1 (6 bases). The CDR3 loop spans 14 amino acids. V lost 2 bases and J lost 2, with 7 bases in between. In germline, CDR1 is SGHRS, CDR2 YFSETQ. CDR3 amino acids: CASSLTGTNEKLFF. Here the CDR3 DNA reads TGCGCCAGCAGCTTAACAGGGACTAATGAAAAACTGTTTTTT.

The gene calls are TRBV6-5 and TRBJ1-3, with TRBD1 identical over 8 bases. V lost 6 bases to trimming and J lost 5 bases; unmatched junction nucleotides: 9. This CDR3 spans 15 amino acids. Germline V gene sequence: CDR1 MNHEY, CDR2 SVGAGI. CDR3 sequence: CASSARQGARNTIYF. CDR3 sequence (DNA): TGTGCCAGCAGCGCCCGGCAGGGGGCGCGAAACACCATATATTTT.

This chain joins TRBV3-1 (or the pseudogene TRBV3-2) and TRBJ2-5, with 7 bases identical to TRBD2. V lost 2 bases and J lost 4; bases outside the gene matches: 4. Germline V gene data show CDR1 as LGHDT and CDR2 as YNNKEL (reference sequence). The CDR3 has 14 amino acids. CDR3 coding DNA: TGTGCCAGCAGCCAAAGGACTAGTTTAGAGACCCAGTACTTC. Its translation: CASSQRTSLETQYF.

The chain carries TRBV6-5 and TRBJ1-2; 10 positions match TRBD1. Trimming removed 5 bases from V and 8 bases from J; junction bases left unmatched: 8. The CDR3 loop spans 14 amino acids. Germline V gene lookup returns CDR1 MNHEY and CDR2 SVGAGI. CDR3 region: CASSNRQGARGYTF. The CDR3 region has the DNA TGTGCCAGCAGTAATCGACAGGGGGCTCGGGGCTACACCTTC.

J is TRBJ1-1 and V is TRBV3-1 (or the pseudogene TRBV3-2), with D uncertain. V lost 3 bases, J lost 10 bases, and 9 bases lay in between. This CDR3 comprises 11 residues. Per germline, CDR1 LGHDT and CDR2 YNNKEL (reference sequence). CDR3 residues: CASSQGGLAFF. The CDR3, as DNA: TGTGCCAGCAGCCAGGGAGGATTAGCTTTCTTT.

V usage is TRBV30 and J usage is TRBJ2-5; D not resolved. Trimming removed 2 bases from V and 5 bases from J, with 9 bases in between. CDR1 is GTSNPN and CDR2 is SVGIG in the germline V gene (reference sequence). CDR3 size: 12 residues. DNA of the CDR3: TGTGCCTGGAGTACAAACGTGGAGACCCAGTACTTC. This sequence encodes CAWSTNVETQYF. Full variable domain (remainder filled in from reference TRBV30 and TRBJ2-5): SQTIHQWPATLVQPVGSPLSLECTVEGTSNPNLYWYRQAAGRGLQLLFYSVGIGQISSEVPQNLSASRPQDRQFILSSKKLLLSDSGFYLCAWSTNVETQYFGPGTRLLVL.

In DNA, the CDR3 is TGCAGCGTTGAAGGAGGGACAGGGGGGACCTACGAGCAGTACTTC. This translates into CSVEGGTGGTYEQYF. The J gene is TRBJ2-7, the V gene TRBV29-1; TRBD1 matches 11 bases. Trimming took 1 base from V and 2 from J; bases not matched to a gene: 4. This CDR3 region has 15 residues. The germline gives CDR1 SQVTM, CDR2 ANQGSEA.

The chain recombines TRBV4-3 with TRBJ2-3, with D possibly TRBD1 on 5 matching bases. The V and J ends lost 0 bases and 10 bases respectively, with 14 bases between them. Germline V lookup: CDR1 LGHNA, CDR2 YSLEER. This CDR3 contains 14 residues. This chain's CDR3 is CASSQDRGSPAQYF. CDR3 nucleotide sequence: TGCGCCAGCAGCCAAGATAGGGGTAGTCCGGCGCAGTATTTT.

J is TRBJ2-1 and V is TRBV12-3 or TRBV12-4, with D possibly being TRBD2 (5 bases). The CDR3 loop spans 10 amino acids. The V and J ends lost 5 bases and 10 bases respectively, with 6 bases between them. The CDR3 DNA sequence: TGTGCCAGCAGTCAGCGGGAGCAGTTCTTC. Translating gives CASSQREQFF.

This chain links TRBV3-1 (or the pseudogene TRBV3-2) with TRBJ2-2; no definite D call. V shed 4 bases and J shed 6 bases, with 6 bases lying between them. CDR3 length: 12 amino acids. The germline CDR1 and CDR2 sequences are LGHDT and YNNKEL (reference sequence). CDR3 protein: CASSPLAGELFF. CDR3 nucleotides: TGTGCCAGCAGCCCGTTAGCCGGGGAGCTGTTTTTT.

V is TRBV2 and J is TRBJ2-5, with TRBD2 identical over 9 bases. Germline values: CDR1 SNHLY, CDR2 FYNNEI. This CDR3 comprises 16 residues. V shed 7 bases, J shed 9 bases, and the junction held 18 bases outside the gene matches. CDR3 in DNA: TGTGCCAGCACCTCCTCCCCCCCGCGGGGGGGGTCGGCCCAGTACTTC. Its translation: CASTSSPPRGGSAQYF.

The chain joins TRBV19 to TRBJ1-3; D is perhaps TRBD1 (5 bases). The V gene's germline CDR1 is LNHDA and CDR2 SQIVND (reference sequence). V dropped 5 bases and J dropped 0 bases, with 11 bases sitting between them. The CDR3 is 15 amino acids. The CDR3 region has the DNA TGTGCCAGTAGTGGGCAGGGCGACTCTGGAAACACCATATATTTT. Its protein product is CASSGQGDSGNTIYF.

The chain links TRBV5-6 to TRBJ2-7; a weak D match, TRBD2 (6 bases). V dropped 4 bases and J dropped 7 bases, with 12 bases sitting between them. CDR1 and CDR2 (germline): SGHDT, YYEEEE. The CDR3 length is 12 residues. As DNA, the CDR3 is TGTGCCAGCAGCCCCCCGGGAGAAGAGCAGTACTTC. This gives the protein CASSPPGEEQYF.

The rearrangement links TRBV29-1 to TRBJ1-6; 10 positions match TRBD1. This CDR3 comprises 13 residues. Germline V CDR1 and CDR2: SQVTM, ANQGSEA. V gave up 4 bases and J gave up 8 bases; unmatched junction bases: 2. For the CDR3, the DNA is TGCAGCGTTGGACAGGGGGCGGATTCACCCCTCCACTTT. It yields the protein CSVGQGADSPLHF.

The rearrangement uses TRBV7-2 and TRBJ2-1; D possibly corresponds to TRBD2 (6 bases). The CDR3 is 17 amino acids. V shed 6 bases and J shed 8 bases, with 26 bases lying between them. CDR1 SGHTA and CDR2 FQGNSA come from the germline V gene. CDR3 sequence: CASRDHERVLERDEQFF. The DNA of the CDR3 is TGTGCCAGCAGGGATCATGAGCGGGTCCTCGAGAGGGATGAGCAGTTCTTC.

V and J are TRBV5-5 and TRBJ2-7; D may be TRBD2 (5 bases). Germline V gene lookup returns CDR1 SGHKS and CDR2 YYEKEE (reference sequence). V lost 0 bases, J lost 5 bases, and 12 bases lay in between. This CDR3 comprises 14 residues. In nucleotides, the CDR3 is TGTGCCAGCAGCTTGGCTAGCCTGGCCCACGAGCAGTACTTC. This encodes CASSLASLAHEQYF.

The rearrangement joins TRBV7-9 to TRBJ2-7; the match to TRBD2 covers 8 bases. Per the germline V gene, CDR1 is SEHNR and CDR2 is FQNEAQ (reference sequence). This CDR3 has 14 residues. The V segment lost 5 bases and the J segment 2 bases; nucleotides outside the gene matches: 5. The CDR3 loop is CASSQASGPYEQYF. CDR3 nucleotides: TGTGCCAGCAGCCAGGCTAGCGGGCCCTACGAGCAGTACTTC. Full variable domain (remainder filled in from reference TRBV7-9 and TRBJ2-7): DTGVSQNPRHKITKRGQNVTFRCDPISEHNRLYWYRQTLGQGPEFLTYFQNEAQLEKSRLLSDRFSAERPKGSFSTLEIQRTEQGDSAMYLCASSQASGPYEQYFGPGTRLTVT.

The chain is built from TRBV19 and TRBJ1-5, with a possible D match to TRBD1 (5 bases). The V gene lost 4 bases and the J gene lost 1 base, with 14 bases spanning the gap. The CDR3 is made up of 16 amino acids. Germline CDR1 LNHDA, CDR2 SQIVND (reference sequence). CDR3 region: CASSTPGQGSNQPQHF. The DNA for the CDR3 is TGTGCCAGTAGTACCCCCGGGCAGGGAAGCAATCAGCCCCAGCATTTT.

The rearrangement joins TRBV2 to TRBJ1-1; D perhaps matches TRBD1 (6 bases). Trimming removed 6 bases at V and 3 bases at J, with 14 bases between. The CDR3 is 14 amino acids. Germline V gives CDR1 SNHLY, CDR2 FYNNEI. CDR3 nucleotides: TGTGCCAGCAGGGGGGCGGGGGCGTACACTGAAGCTTTCTTT. As protein: CASRGAGAYTEAFF. The full variable domain, its missing parts supplied by reference TRBV2 and TRBJ1-1, is EPEVTQTPSHQVTQMGQEVILRCVPISNHLYFYWYRQILGQKVEFLVSFYNNEISEKSEIFDDQFSVERPDGSNFTLKIRSTKLEDSAMYFCASRGAGAYTEAFFGQGTRLTVV.

This chain joins TRBV7-2 and TRBJ1-6, with D possibly TRBD1 on 5 matching bases. V lost 2 bases to trimming and J lost 8 bases, with 13 bases between them. CDR1 SGHTA and CDR2 FQGNSA come from the germline V gene. The CDR3 is 15 amino acids. CDR3 DNA: TGTGCCAGCAGCTTAAAGGGGCCCCATGATTCACCCCTCCACTTT. Its protein is CASSLKGPHDSPLHF.

The chain recombines TRBV9 with TRBJ1-6; no firm D call. CDR3 length equals 16 residues. CDR1 and CDR2 from the germline V gene are SGDLS and YYNGEE. Trimming removed 4 bases at V and 9 bases at J, with 20 bases between. The chain's CDR3 is CASSPEATGGSSPLHF. The CDR3 DNA follows: TGTGCCAGCAGCCCAGAGGCGACGGGTGGGAGTTCACCCCTCCACTTT.

The chain joins TRBV2 to TRBJ2-7; D uncertain. The CDR3 runs 11 residues. The germline gives CDR1 SNHLY, CDR2 FYNNEI. V was cut by 5 bases and J by 3 bases, with 5 bases left in between. The CDR3 is CASSLVYEQYF. The CDR3 nucleotides are TGTGCCAGCAGTCTCGTCTACGAGCAGTACTTC.

The sample holds one count of this clone. CDR3 amino acids: CASSLKGAEKLFF. The CDR3 nucleotides are TGTGCCAGCAGCTTGAAGGGGGCGGAAAAACTGTTTTTT. The rearrangement joins TRBV7-9 to TRBJ1-4, with 7 bases identical to TRBD1. Germline assignment: CDR1 SEHNR and CDR2 FQNEAQ (reference sequence). V was pared by 3 bases and J by 8 bases, with 3 bases of the junction left unmatched. This CDR3 is built from 13 residues.

The rearrangement joins TRBV7-8 to TRBJ2-7, with a weak D call TRBD1 (6 bases). V was trimmed by 5 bases and J by 9 bases, leaving 14 bases between them. The CDR3 sequence is 12 residues long. Germline V gives CDR1 SGHVS, CDR2 FQNEAQ. Here the CDR3 DNA reads TGTGCCAGCAGCCTGGACAGAACGGGGCAGTACTTC. Translation gives CASSLDRTGQYF.

This sequence joins TRBV4-2 and TRBJ2-1, with 8 bases identical to TRBD2. J lost 4 bases, V lost 0 bases, and 5 bases had no gene match. The germline V gene has CDR1 LGHNA and CDR2 YNFKEQ. This CDR3 comprises 16 residues. The CDR3 protein is CASSQEKAGVYNEQFF. CDR3 DNA sequence: TGTGCCAGCAGCCAAGAAAAAGCGGGGGTGTACAATGAGCAGTTCTTC.

This chain uses TRBV6-1 with TRBJ2-3, with TRBD1 matching over 8 bases. Germline V CDR1 and CDR2: MNHNS, SASEGT. There are 15 residues in the CDR3. V shed 2 bases, J shed 5 bases, and the junction held 6 bases outside the gene matches. CDR3 nucleotides: TGTGCCAGCAGTGAACGGACAGGGACACGAGATACGCAGTATTTT. It codes for CASSERTGTRDTQYF.

The rearrangement links TRBV4-3 to TRBJ1-4, with 8 bases matching TRBD1. The CDR3 totals 15 residues. Unmatched junction bases numbered 4, after V lost 1 base and J lost 6 bases. Germline lookup yields CDR1 LGHNA and CDR2 YSLEER. The CDR3 is CASSQGVDRDEKLFF. The CDR3, as DNA: TGCGCCAGCAGCCAAGGAGTGGACAGGGATGAAAAACTGTTTTTT.

This clone came up once. The rearrangement links TRBV19 to TRBJ1-1; 8 bases match TRBD1. Germline CDR1 LNHDA, CDR2 SQIVND (reference sequence). The J segment lost 5 bases and the V segment lost 4 bases, leaving 3 bases of the junction unmatched. The CDR3 sequence is 13 residues long. The DNA for the CDR3 is TGTGCCAGTAGTACTCAGGGGGCTACTGAAGCTTTCTTT. Translation: CASSTQGATEAFF.

The V gene is TRBV30, the J gene TRBJ1-3; D ambiguous. Germline V gene lookup returns CDR1 GTSNPN and CDR2 SVGIG (reference sequence). This CDR3 is 16 amino acids long. Trimming shortened V by 0 bases and J by 1 base, and 13 bases separated the two germline ends. The CDR3 DNA sequence: TGTGCCTGGAGTGTGCCAGACACGGTTTCTGGAAACACCATATATTTT. Its translation is CAWSVPDTVSGNTIYF.

The gene calls are TRBV6-5 and TRBJ1-2; D might be TRBD1 (5 bases). Trimming cost V 5 bases and J 7 bases, with 11 bases left between them. Germline V gives CDR1 MNHEY, CDR2 SVGAGI. The CDR3 loop spans 12 amino acids. The CDR3 DNA reads as TGTGCCAGCAGTAACCAGGGTGTTGGCTACACCTTC. As protein: CASSNQGVGYTF.